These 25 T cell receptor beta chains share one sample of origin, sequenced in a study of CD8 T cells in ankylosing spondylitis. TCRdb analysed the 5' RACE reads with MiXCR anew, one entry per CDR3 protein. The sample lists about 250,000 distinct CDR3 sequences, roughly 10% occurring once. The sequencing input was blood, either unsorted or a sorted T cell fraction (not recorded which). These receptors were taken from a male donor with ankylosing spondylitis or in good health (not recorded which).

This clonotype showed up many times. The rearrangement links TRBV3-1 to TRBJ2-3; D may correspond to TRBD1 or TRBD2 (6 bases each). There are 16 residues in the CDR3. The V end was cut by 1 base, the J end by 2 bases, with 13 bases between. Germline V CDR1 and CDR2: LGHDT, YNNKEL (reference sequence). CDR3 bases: TGTGCCAGCAGCCAAGGGCCGGGGGCCCACACAGATACGCAGTATTTT. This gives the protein CASSQGPGAHTDTQYF.

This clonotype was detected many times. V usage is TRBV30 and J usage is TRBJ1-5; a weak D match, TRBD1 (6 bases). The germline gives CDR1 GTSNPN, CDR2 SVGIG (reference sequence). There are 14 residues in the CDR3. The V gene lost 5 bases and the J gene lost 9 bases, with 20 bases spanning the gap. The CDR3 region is CAWAVGHSNSPQHF. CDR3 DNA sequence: TGTGCCTGGGCCGTGGGACATAGCAATTCGCCCCAGCATTTT.

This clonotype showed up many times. Here the CDR3 reads CASSSPMQGAIHEQYF. The CDR3 region has the DNA TGTGCCAGCAGTTCCCCAATGCAGGGGGCGATACACGAGCAGTACTTC. This sequence joins TRBV12-3 or TRBV12-4 and TRBJ2-7; 8 bases align to TRBD1. The CDR3 loop spans 16 amino acids. Germline trimming cut 4 bases from V and 5 bases from J; bases unmatched to any gene: 13.

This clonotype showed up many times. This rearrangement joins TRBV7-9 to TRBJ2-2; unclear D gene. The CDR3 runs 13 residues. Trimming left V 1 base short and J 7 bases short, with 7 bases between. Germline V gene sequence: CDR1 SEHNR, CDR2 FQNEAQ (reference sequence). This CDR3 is CASSLESYGELFF. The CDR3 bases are TGTGCCAGCAGCTTAGAAAGCTACGGGGAGCTGTTTTTT. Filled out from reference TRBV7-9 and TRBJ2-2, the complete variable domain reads DTGVSQNPRHKITKRGQNVTFRCDPISEHNRLYWYRQTLGQGPEFLTYFQNEAQLEKSRLLSDRFSAERPKGSFSTLEIQRTEQGDSAMYLCASSLESYGELFFGEGSRLTVL.

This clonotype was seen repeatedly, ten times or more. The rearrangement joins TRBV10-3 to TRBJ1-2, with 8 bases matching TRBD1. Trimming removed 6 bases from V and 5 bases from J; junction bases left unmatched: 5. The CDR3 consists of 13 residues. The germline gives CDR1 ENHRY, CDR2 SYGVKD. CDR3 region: CAISSGGAYGYTF. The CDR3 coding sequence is TGTGCCATCAGCTCAGGGGGCGCTTATGGCTACACCTTC.

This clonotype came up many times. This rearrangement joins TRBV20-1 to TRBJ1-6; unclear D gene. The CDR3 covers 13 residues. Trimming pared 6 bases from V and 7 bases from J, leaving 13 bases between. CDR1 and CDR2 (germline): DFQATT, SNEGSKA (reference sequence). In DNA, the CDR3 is TGCAGTGCCTCTGCGACTACCAATTCACCCCTCCACTTT. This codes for CSASATTNSPLHF.

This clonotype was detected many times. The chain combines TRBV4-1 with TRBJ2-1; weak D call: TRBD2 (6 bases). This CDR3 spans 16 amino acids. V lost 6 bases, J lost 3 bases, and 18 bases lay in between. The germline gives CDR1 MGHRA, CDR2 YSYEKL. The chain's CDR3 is CASSPTRGRDYNEQFF. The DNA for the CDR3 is TGCGCCAGCAGTCCCACCAGAGGGCGGGACTACAATGAGCAGTTCTTC.

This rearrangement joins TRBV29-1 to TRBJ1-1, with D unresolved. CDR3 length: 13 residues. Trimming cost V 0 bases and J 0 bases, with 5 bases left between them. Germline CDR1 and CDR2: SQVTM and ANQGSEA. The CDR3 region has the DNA TGCAGCGTTGAAGATCCTCTGAACACTGAAGCTTTCTTT. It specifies CSVEDPLNTEAFF.

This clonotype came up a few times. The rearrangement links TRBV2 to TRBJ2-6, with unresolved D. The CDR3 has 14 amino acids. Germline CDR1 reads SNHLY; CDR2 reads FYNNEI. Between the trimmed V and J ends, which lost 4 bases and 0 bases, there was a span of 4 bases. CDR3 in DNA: TGTGCCAGCAGTGTGCTCTCTGGGGCCAACGTCCTGACTTTC. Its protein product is CASSVLSGANVLTF.

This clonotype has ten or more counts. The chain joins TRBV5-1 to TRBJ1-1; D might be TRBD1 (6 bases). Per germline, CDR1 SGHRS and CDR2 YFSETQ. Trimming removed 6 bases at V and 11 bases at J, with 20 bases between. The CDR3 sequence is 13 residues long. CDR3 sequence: CASTRNLGQIAFF. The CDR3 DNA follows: TGCGCCAGCACGCGAAACCTCGGACAGATCGCTTTCTTT.

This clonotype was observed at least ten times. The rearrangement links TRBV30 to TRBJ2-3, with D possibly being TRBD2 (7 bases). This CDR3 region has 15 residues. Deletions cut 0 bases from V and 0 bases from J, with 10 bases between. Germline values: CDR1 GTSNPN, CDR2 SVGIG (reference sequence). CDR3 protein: CAWSVGGASTDTQYF. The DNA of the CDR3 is TGTGCCTGGAGTGTAGGGGGGGCTAGCACAGATACGCAGTATTTT.

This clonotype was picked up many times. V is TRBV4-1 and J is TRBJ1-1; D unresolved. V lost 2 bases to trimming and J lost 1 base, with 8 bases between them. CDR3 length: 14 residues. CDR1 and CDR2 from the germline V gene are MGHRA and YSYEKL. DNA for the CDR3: TGCGCCAGCAGCCAAAGATCCGGGAACACTGAAGCTTTCTTT. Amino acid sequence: CASSQRSGNTEAFF.

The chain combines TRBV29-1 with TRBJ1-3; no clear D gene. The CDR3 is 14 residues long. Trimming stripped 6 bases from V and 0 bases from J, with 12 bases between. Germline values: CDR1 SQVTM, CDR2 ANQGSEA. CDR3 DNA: TGCAGCGTCGCTTCACGGGGCTCTGGAAACACCATATATTTT. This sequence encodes CSVASRGSGNTIYF.

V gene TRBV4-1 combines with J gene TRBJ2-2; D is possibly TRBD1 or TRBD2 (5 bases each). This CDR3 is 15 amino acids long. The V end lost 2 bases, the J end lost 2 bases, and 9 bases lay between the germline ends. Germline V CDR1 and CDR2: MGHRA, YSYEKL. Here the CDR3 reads CASSQRDGNTGELFF. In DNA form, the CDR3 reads TGCGCCAGCAGCCAAAGGGACGGTAACACCGGGGAGCTGTTTTTT.

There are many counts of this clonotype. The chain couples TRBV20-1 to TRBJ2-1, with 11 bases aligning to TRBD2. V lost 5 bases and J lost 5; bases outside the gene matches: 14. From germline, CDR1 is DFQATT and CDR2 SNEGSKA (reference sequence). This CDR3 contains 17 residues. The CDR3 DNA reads TGCAGTGCTCGAATAGGACTAGCGGGCTTAACGGACAATGAGCAGTTCTTC. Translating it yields CSARIGLAGLTDNEQFF.

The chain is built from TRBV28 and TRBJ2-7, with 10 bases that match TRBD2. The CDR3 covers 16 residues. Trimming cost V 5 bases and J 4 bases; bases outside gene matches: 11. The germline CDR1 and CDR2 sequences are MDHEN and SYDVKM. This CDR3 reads CASSGTQGLAYYEQYF. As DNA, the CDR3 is TGTGCCAGCAGTGGCACCCAGGGACTAGCGTATTACGAGCAGTACTTC. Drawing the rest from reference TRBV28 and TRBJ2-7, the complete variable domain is DVKVTQSSRYLVKRTGEKVFLECVQDMDHENMFWYRQDPGLGLRLIYFSYDVKMKEKGDIPEGYSVSREKKERFSLILESASTNQTSMYLCASSGTQGLAYYEQYFGPGTRLTVT.

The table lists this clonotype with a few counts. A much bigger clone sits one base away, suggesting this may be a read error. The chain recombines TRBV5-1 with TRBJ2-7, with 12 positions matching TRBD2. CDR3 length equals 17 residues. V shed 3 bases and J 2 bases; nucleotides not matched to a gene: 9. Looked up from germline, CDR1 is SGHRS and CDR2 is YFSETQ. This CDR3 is CASSWSPTSGGTYEQYF. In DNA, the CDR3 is TGCGCCAGCAGCTGGAGCCCTACTAGCGGGGGGACCTACGAGCAGTACTTC.

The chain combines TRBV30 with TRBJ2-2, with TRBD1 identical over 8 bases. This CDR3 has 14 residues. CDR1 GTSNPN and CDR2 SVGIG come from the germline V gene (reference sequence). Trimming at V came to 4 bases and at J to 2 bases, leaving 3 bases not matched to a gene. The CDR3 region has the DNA TGTGCCTGGAAGACAGGGGTAAACACCGGGGAGCTGTTTTTT. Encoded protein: CAWKTGVNTGELFF.

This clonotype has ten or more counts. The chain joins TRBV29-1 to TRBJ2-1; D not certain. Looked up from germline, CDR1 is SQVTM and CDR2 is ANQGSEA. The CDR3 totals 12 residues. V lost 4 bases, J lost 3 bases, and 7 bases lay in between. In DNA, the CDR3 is TGCAGCGTTGGACTGATCTACAATGAGCAGTTCTTC. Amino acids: CSVGLIYNEQFF.

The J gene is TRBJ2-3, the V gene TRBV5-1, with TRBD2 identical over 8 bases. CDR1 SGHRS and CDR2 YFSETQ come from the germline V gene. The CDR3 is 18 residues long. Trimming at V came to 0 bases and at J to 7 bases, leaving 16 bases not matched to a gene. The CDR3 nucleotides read TGCGCCAGCAGCTTGGAGGGGCAGGTCTCGGGACTAGGAAATACGCAGTATTTT. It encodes CASSLEGQVSGLGNTQYF.

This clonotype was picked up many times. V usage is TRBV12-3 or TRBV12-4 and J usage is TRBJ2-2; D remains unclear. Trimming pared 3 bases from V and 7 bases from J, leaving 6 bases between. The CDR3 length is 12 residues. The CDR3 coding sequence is TGTGCCAGCAGTTTGGGAATCGGGGAGCTGTTTTTT. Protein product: CASSLGIGELFF.

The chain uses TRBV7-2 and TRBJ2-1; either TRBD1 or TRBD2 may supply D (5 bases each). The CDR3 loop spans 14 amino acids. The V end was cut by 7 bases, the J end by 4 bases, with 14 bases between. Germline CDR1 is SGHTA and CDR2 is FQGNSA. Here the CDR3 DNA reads TGTGCCAGCAAAATCCTGGGGGTATACAATGAGCAGTTCTTC. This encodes CASKILGVYNEQFF.

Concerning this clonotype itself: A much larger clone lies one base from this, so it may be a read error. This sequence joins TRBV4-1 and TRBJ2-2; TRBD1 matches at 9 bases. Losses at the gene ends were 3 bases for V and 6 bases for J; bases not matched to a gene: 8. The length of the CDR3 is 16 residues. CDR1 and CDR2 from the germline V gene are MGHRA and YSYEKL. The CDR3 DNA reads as TGCGCCAGCAGCCAGGCAGGGACAGGGACCCCCGGGGAGCTGTTTTTT. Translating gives CASSQAGTGTPGELFF.

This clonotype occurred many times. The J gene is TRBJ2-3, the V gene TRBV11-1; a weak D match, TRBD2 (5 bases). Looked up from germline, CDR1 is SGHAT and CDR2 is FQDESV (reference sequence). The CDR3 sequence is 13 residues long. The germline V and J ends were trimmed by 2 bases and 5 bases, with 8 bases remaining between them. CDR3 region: CASSLRRRDTQYF. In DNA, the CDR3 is TGTGCCAGCAGCTTAAGGAGGAGAGATACGCAGTATTTT.

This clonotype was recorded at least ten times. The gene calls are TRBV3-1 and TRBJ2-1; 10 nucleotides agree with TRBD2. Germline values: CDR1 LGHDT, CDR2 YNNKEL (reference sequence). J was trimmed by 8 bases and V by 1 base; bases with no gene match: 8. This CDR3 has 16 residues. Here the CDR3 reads CASSQGNSGRIDEQFF. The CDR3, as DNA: TGTGCCAGCAGCCAAGGAAATAGCGGGAGGATTGATGAGCAGTTCTTC.